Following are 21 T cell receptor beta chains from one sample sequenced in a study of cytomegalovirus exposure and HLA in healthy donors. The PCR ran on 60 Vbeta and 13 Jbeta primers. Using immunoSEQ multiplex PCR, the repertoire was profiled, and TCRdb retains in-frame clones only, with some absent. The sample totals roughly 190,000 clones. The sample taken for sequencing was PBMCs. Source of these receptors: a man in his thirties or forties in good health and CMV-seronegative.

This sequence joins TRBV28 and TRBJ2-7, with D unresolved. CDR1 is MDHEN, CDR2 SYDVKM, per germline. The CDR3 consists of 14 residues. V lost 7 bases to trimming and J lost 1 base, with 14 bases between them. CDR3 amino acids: CASTPAGYSYEQYF. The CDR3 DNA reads TGTGCCAGCACCCCCGCCGGGTATTCCTACGAGCAGTACTTC.

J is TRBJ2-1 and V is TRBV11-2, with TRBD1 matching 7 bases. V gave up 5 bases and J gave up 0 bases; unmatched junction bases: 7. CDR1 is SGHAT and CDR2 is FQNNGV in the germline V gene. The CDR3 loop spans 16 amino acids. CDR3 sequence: CASSRGRGRSYNEQFF. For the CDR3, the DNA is TGTGCCAGCAGCCGCGGAAGGGGGCGCTCCTACAATGAGCAGTTCTTC. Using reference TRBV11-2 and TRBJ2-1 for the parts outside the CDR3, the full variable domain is EAGVAQSPRYKIIEKRQSVAFWCNPISGHATLYWYQQILGQGPKLLIQFQNNGVVDDSQLPKDRFSAERLKGVDSTLKIQPAKLEDSAVYLCASSRGRGRSYNEQFFGPGTRLTVL.

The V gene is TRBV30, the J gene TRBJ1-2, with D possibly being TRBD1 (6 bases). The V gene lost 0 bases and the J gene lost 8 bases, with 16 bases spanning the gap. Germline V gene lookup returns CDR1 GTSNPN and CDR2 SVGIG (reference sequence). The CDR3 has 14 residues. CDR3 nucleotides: TGTGCCTGGAGTGTACTCGGACAGTCTGAGGGCTACACCTTC. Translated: CAWSVLGQSEGYTF.

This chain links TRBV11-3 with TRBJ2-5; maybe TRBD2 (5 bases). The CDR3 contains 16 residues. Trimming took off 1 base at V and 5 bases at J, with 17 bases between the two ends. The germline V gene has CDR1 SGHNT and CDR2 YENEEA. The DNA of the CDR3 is TGTGCCAGCAGCTTAGGTCTAAAGACCGAGGGTGAGACCCAGTACTTC. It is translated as CASSLGLKTEGETQYF.

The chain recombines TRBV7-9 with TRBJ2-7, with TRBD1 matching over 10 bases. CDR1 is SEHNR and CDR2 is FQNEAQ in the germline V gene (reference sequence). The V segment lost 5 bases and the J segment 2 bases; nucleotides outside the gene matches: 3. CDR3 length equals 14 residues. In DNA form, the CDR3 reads TGTGCCAGCAGCCCGACAGGGGGCCCCTACGAGCAGTACTTC. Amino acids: CASSPTGGPYEQYF. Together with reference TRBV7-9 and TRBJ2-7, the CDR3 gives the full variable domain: DTGVSQNPRHKITKRGQNVTFRCDPISEHNRLYWYRQTLGQGPEFLTYFQNEAQLEKSRLLSDRFSAERPKGSFSTLEIQRTEQGDSAMYLCASSPTGGPYEQYFGPGTRLTVT.

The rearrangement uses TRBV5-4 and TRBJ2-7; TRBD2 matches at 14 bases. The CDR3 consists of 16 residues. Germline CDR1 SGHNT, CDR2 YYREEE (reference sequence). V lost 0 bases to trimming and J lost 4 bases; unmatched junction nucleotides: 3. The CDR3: CASSLGGLAGAYEQYF. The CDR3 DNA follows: TGTGCCAGCAGCTTGGGGGGACTAGCGGGGGCTTACGAGCAGTACTTC.

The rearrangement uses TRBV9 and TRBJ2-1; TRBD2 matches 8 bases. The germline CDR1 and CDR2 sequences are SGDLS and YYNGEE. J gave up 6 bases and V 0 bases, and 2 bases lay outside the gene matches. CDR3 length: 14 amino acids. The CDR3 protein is CASSVGSGSNEQFF. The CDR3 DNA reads TGTGCCAGCAGCGTAGGGAGCGGGAGCAATGAGCAGTTCTTC.

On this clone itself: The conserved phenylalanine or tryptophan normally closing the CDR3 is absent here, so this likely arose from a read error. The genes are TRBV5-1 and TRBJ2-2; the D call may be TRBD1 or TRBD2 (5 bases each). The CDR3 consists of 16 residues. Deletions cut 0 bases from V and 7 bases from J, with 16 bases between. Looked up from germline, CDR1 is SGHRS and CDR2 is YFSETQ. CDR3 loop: CASSLAMGVQGGELFL. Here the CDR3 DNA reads TGCGCCAGCAGCTTGGCGATGGGGGTGCAAGGCGGGGAGCTGTTTCTT.

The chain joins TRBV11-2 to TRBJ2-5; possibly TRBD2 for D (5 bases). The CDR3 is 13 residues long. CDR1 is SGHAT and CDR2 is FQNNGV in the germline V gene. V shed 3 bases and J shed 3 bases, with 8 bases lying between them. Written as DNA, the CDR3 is TGTGCCAGCAGCTTTGGGAGAGAAGAGACCCAGTACTTC. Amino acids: CASSFGREETQYF.

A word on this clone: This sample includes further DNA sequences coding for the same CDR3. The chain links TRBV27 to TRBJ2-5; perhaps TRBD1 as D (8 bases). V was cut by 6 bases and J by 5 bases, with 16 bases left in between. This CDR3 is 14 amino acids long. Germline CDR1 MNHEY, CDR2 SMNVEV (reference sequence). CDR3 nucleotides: TGTGCCAGCAGCCCCGGACAGGGAGGGGAGACCCAGTACTTC. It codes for CASSPGQGGETQYF.

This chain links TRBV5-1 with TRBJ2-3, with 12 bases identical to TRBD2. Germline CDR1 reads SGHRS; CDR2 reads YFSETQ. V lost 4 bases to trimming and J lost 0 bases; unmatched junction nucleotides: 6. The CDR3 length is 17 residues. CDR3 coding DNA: TGCGCCAGCAGCGCCGGACTAGCGGGAAGTAGCACAGATACGCAGTATTTT. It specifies CASSAGLAGSSTDTQYF.

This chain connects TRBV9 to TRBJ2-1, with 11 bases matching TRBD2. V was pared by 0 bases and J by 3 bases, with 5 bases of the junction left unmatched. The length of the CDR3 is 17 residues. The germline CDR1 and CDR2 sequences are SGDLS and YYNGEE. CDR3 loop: CASSVGPSGGYYNEQFF. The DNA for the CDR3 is TGTGCCAGCAGCGTAGGGCCTAGCGGGGGGTACTACAATGAGCAGTTCTTC.

In DNA form, the CDR3 reads TGCGCCAGCAGCTCCGGGACTGCTTACCGTTCGGGCAACACTGAAGCTTTCTTT. Its protein product is CASSSGTAYRSGNTEAFF. V usage is TRBV5-1 and J usage is TRBJ1-1; D may be TRBD1 (5 bases). V lost 3 bases to trimming and J lost 2 bases, with 23 bases between them. The CDR3 extends over 18 amino acids. The germline V gene encodes CDR1 SGHRS and CDR2 YFSETQ.

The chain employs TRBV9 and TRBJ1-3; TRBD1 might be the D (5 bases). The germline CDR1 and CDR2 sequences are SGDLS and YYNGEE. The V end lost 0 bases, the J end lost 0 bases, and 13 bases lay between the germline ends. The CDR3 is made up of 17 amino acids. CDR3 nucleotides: TGTGCCAGCAGCGTAGAGGTACGGGGGAGCTCTGGAAACACCATATATTTT. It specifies CASSVEVRGSSGNTIYF.

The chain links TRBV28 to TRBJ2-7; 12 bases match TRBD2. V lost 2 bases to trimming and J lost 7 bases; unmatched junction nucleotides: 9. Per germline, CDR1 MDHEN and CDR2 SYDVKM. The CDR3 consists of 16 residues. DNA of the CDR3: TGTGCCAGCAGTTTACAGGGACTAGCGGGCGTTGGAGAGCAGTACTTC. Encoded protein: CASSLQGLAGVGEQYF. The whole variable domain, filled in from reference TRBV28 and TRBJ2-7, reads DVKVTQSSRYLVKRTGEKVFLECVQDMDHENMFWYRQDPGLGLRLIYFSYDVKMKEKGDIPEGYSVSREKKERFSLILESASTNQTSMYLCASSLQGLAGVGEQYFGPGTRLTVT.

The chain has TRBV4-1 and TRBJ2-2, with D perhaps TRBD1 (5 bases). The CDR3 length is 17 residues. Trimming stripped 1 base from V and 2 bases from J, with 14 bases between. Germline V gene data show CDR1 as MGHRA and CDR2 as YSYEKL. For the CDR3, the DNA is TGCGCCAGCAGCCAAGTGGTAGGCCAGGGTAACACCGGGGAGCTGTTTTTT. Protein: CASSQVVGQGNTGELFF.

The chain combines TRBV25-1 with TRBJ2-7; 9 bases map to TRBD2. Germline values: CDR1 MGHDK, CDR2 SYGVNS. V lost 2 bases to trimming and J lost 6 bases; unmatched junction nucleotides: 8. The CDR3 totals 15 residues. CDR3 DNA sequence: TGTGCCAGCAGTGAACCGGGACTAGCATCCCCCGAGCAGTACTTC. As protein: CASSEPGLASPEQYF.

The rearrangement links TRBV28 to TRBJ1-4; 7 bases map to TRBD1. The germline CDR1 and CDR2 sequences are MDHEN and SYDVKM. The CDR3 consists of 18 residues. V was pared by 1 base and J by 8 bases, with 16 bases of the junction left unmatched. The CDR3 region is CASSLYISPTGIREKLFF. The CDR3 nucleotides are TGTGCCAGCAGTTTATACATCTCCCCGACAGGGATTAGGGAAAAACTGTTTTTT. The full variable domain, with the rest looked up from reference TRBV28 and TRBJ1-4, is DVKVTQSSRYLVKRTGEKVFLECVQDMDHENMFWYRQDPGLGLRLIYFSYDVKMKEKGDIPEGYSVSREKKERFSLILESASTNQTSMYLCASSLYISPTGIREKLFFGSGTQLSVL.

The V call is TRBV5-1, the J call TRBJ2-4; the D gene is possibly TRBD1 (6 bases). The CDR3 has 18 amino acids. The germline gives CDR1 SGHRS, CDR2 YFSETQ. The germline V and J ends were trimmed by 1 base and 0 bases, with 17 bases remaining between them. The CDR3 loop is CASSLRGRRTIAKNIQYF. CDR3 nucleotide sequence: TGCGCCAGCAGCTTGAGGGGGAGACGGACGATAGCCAAAAACATTCAGTACTTC.

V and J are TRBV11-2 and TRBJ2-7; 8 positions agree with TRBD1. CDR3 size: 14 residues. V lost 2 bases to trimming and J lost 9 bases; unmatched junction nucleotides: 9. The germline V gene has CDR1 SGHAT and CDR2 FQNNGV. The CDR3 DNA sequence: TGTGCCAGCAGCTTACAGGGGGCAAGGAGTGTGCAGTACTTC. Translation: CASSLQGARSVQYF.

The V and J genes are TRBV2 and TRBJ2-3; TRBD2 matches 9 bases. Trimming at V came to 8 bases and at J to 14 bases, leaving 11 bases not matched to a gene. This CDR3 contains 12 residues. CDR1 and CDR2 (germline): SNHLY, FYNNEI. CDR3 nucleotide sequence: TGTGCCAGCCCCTCTCGTTTGGGACTAGCGTATTTT. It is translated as CASPSRLGLAYF.